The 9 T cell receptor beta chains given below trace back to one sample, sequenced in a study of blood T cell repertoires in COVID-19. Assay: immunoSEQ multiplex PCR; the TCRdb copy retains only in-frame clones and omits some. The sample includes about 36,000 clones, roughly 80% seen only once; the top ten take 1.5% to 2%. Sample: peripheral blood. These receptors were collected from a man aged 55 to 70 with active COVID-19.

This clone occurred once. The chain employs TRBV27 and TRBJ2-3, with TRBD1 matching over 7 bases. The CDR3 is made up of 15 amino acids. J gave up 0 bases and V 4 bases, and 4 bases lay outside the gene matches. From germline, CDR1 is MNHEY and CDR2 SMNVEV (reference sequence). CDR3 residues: CASSSGQSSTDTQYF. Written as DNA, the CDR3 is TGTGCCAGCAGTTCGGGACAGTCTAGCACAGATACGCAGTATTTT.

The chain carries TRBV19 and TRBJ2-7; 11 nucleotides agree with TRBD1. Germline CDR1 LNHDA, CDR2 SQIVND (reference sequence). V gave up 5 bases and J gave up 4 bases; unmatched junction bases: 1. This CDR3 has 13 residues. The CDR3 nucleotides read TGTGCCAGTAGTCGGGACAGGGGGTACGAGCAGTACTTC. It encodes CASSRDRGYEQYF.

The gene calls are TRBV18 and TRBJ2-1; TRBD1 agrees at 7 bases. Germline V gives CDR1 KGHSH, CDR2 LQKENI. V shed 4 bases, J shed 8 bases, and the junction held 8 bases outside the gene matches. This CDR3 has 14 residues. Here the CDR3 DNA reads TGTGCCAGCTCACTTCGGACAGGTTTAGATGAGCAGTTCTTC. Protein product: CASSLRTGLDEQFF.

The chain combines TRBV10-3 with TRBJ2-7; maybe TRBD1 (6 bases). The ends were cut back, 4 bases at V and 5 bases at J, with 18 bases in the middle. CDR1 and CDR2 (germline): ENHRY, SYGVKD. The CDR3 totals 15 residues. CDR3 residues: CAISGTGPTRNEQYF. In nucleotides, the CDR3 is TGTGCCATCAGTGGTACAGGGCCGACGCGGAACGAGCAGTACTTC.

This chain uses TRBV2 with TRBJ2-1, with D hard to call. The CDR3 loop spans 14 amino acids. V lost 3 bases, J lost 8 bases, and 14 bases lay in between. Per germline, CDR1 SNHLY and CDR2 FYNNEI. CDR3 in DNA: TGTGCCAGCAGTGACCCCCTAGATGTGGATGAGCAGTTCTTC. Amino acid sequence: CASSDPLDVDEQFF.

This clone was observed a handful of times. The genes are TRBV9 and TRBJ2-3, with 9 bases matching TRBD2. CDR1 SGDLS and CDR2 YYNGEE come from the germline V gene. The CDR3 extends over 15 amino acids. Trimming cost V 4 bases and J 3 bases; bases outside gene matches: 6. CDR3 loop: CASSTGLARTDTQYF. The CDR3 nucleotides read TGTGCCAGCAGCACCGGACTAGCGAGAACAGATACGCAGTATTTT. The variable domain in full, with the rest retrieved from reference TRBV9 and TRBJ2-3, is DSGVTQTPKHLITATGQRVTLRCSPRSGDLSVYWYQQSLDQGLQFLIQYYNGEERAKGNILERFSAQQFPDLHSELNLSSLELGDSALYFCASSTGLARTDTQYFGPGTRLTVL.

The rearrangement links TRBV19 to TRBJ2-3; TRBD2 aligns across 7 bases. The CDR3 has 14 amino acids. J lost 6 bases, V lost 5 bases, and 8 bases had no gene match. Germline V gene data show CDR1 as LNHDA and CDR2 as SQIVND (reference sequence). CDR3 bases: TGTGCCAGTAGTTTCCTAGCGGCTCGGGATACGCAGTATTTT. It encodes CASSFLAARDTQYF.

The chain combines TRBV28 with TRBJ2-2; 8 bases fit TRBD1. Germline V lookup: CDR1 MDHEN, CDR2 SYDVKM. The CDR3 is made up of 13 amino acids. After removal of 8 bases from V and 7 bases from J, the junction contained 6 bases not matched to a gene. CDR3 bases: TGTGCCAGCCGGACAGGGAACGGCGGGGAGCTGTTTTTT. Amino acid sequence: CASRTGNGGELFF.

This CDR3 reads CASETGFNQPQHF. CDR3 bases: TGTGCCAGCGAGACAGGCTTCAATCAGCCCCAGCATTTT. This chain connects TRBV6-5 to TRBJ1-5; maybe TRBD1 (6 bases). This CDR3 has 13 residues. Trimming stripped 8 bases from V and 3 bases from J, with 11 bases between. The germline gives CDR1 MNHEY, CDR2 SVGAGI.